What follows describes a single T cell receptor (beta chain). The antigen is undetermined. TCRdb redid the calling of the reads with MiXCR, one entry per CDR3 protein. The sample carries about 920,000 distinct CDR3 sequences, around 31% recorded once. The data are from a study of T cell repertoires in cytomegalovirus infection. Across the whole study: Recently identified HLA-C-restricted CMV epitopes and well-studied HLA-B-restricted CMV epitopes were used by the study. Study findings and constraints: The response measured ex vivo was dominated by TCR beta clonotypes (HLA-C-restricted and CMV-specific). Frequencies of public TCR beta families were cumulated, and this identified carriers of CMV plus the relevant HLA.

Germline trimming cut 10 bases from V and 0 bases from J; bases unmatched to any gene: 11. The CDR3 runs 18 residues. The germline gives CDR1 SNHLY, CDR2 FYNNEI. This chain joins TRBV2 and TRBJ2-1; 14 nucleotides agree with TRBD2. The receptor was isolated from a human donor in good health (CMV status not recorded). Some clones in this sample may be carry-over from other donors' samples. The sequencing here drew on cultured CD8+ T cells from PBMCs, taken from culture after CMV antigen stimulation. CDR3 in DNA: TGTGCCATACTATTGCTGGGGACTAGCGGGGGCTCCTACAATGAGCAGTTCTTC. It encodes CAILLLGTSGGSYNEQFF.